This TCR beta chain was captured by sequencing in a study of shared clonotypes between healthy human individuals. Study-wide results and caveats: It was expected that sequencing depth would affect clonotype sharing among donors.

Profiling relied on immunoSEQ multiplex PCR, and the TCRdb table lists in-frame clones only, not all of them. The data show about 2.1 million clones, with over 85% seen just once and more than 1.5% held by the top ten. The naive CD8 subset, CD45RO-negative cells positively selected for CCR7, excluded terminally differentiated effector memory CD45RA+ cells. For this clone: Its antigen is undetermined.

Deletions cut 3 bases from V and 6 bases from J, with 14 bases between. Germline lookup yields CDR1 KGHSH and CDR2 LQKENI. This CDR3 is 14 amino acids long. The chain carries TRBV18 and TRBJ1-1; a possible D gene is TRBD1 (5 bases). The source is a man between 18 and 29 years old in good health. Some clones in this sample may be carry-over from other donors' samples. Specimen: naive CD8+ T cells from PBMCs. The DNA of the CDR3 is TGTGCCAGCTCACCCAGGGATAAGATGGCTGAAGCTTTCTTT. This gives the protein CASSPRDKMAEAFF.